These 24 T cell receptor beta chains share one sample of origin, sequenced in a study of shared clonotypes between healthy human individuals. Repertoires were generated with immunoSEQ multiplex PCR, while TCRdb's copy carries only in-frame clones and drops some. This table holds 2 million to 2.5 million clones, just over 90% found once. Naive CD8 populations comprised CD45RO-negative cells positively selected for CCR7, excluding terminally differentiated effector memory CD45RA+ cells. Sample: naive CD8+ T cells from PBMCs. These receptors were obtained from a man younger than 35 in good health. Some clones in this sample may be carry-over from other donors' samples.

The V gene is TRBV7-9, the J gene TRBJ2-7; the D gene is possibly TRBD1 (6 bases). This CDR3 comprises 14 residues. V was trimmed by 4 bases and J by 4 bases, leaving 14 bases between them. Germline lookup yields CDR1 SEHNR and CDR2 FQNEAQ (reference sequence). CDR3 sequence (DNA): TGTGCCAGCAGCTCAACCTCAGGGGAATACGAGCAGTACTTC. This encodes CASSSTSGEYEQYF.

This sequence joins TRBV4-2 and TRBJ2-1, with TRBD1 matching 8 bases. CDR1 and CDR2 (germline): LGHNA, YNFKEQ. J lost 0 bases, V lost 4 bases, and 5 bases had no gene match. The CDR3 spans 16 residues. In nucleotides, the CDR3 is TGTGCCAGCAGCCCAGGGGGCAGGTCCTCCTACAATGAGCAGTTCTTC. Amino acid sequence: CASSPGGRSSYNEQFF.

The chain links TRBV5-4 to TRBJ1-1; D is uncertain. With 2 bases removed from V and 4 bases from J, the gap between germline ends came to 12 bases. Germline V gene sequence: CDR1 SGHNT, CDR2 YYREEE (reference sequence). The CDR3 consists of 14 residues. The CDR3 DNA follows: TGTGCCAGCAGCTTTGATCACGACGGCACTGAAGCTTTCTTT. Its translation is CASSFDHDGTEAFF.

The CDR3 loop reads CASGSGEGNEKLFF. Written as DNA, the CDR3 is TGTGCCAGCGGCTCAGGGGAGGGGAATGAAAAACTGTTTTTT. V is TRBV28 and J is TRBJ1-4; tentative D call: TRBD1 (6 bases). V was pared by 8 bases and J by 5 bases, with 15 bases between. The V gene's germline CDR1 is MDHEN and CDR2 SYDVKM. The CDR3 spans 14 residues.

This chain joins TRBV9 and TRBJ2-1; possible D gene TRBD1, 6 bases. This CDR3 is 18 amino acids long. Trimming removed 0 bases from V and 5 bases from J, with 21 bases in between. Germline CDR1 SGDLS, CDR2 YYNGEE. CDR3 protein: CASSVGGRRGRGHNEQFF. As DNA, the CDR3 is TGTGCCAGCAGCGTAGGGGGCCGAAGGGGCAGGGGTCACAATGAGCAGTTCTTC.

The V call is TRBV6-1, the J call TRBJ1-2; 7 bases fit TRBD1. Germline V gene sequence: CDR1 MNHNS, CDR2 SASEGT. J gave up 6 bases and V 0 bases, and 7 bases lay outside the gene matches. The CDR3 length is 15 residues. The chain's CDR3 is CASSEAAQGGNGYTF. In nucleotides, the CDR3 is TGTGCCAGCAGTGAAGCTGCTCAGGGGGGGAATGGCTACACCTTC.

A single count supports this clone. This chain uses TRBV2 with TRBJ1-2; no definite D call. From germline, CDR1 is SNHLY and CDR2 FYNNEI. V lost 10 bases, J lost 2 bases, and 17 bases lay in between. There are 14 residues in the CDR3. The CDR3 loop reads CATPQGRANYGYTF. The CDR3 nucleotides read TGTGCCACCCCTCAAGGGCGGGCGAACTATGGCTACACCTTC.

This chain joins TRBV7-9 and TRBJ2-6; unclear D gene. The germline gives CDR1 SEHNR, CDR2 FQNEAQ (reference sequence). V was clipped by 5 bases and J by 1 base, with 6 bases between them. The CDR3 has 14 residues. Here the CDR3 DNA reads TGTGCCAGCAGCCCATCATCTGGGGCCAACGTCCTGACTTTC. Translating it yields CASSPSSGANVLTF.

This chain connects TRBV5-1 to TRBJ2-3; 7 bases line up with TRBD2. This CDR3 is 16 amino acids long. V lost 0 bases to trimming and J lost 2 bases; unmatched junction nucleotides: 6. Germline V gene sequence: CDR1 SGHRS, CDR2 YFSETQ. The CDR3 nucleotides are TGCGCCAGCAGCTTGGGACTAGCACCCGACACAGATACGCAGTATTTT. Protein product: CASSLGLAPDTDTQYF.

The chain joins TRBV4-1 to TRBJ1-2; TRBD1 matches at 10 bases. V lost 0 bases and J lost 5; bases outside the gene matches: 15. The CDR3 is 19 amino acids. Germline values: CDR1 MGHRA, CDR2 YSYEKL. CDR3 residues: CASSQDTGTGVSLAYGYTF. In DNA form, the CDR3 reads TGCGCCAGCAGCCAAGATACGGGGACAGGGGTGTCGTTGGCGTATGGCTACACCTTC.

This clone was detected only once. Other DNA sequences in this sample translate to the same CDR3. V gene TRBV19 combines with J gene TRBJ2-7, with TRBD1 identical over 7 bases. Per the germline V gene, CDR1 is LNHDA and CDR2 is SQIVND (reference sequence). Trimming removed 5 bases from V and 3 bases from J; junction bases left unmatched: 7. CDR3 length: 14 amino acids. CDR3: CASSPRTGLYEQYF. Written as DNA, the CDR3 is TGTGCCAGTAGTCCCCGGACAGGTCTCTACGAGCAGTACTTC.

The rearrangement joins TRBV27 to TRBJ2-5, with 8 bases fitting TRBD2. The CDR3 spans 14 residues. The V gene end was trimmed by 7 bases and the J gene end by 7 bases; junction bases not matched to a gene: 11. From germline, CDR1 is MNHEY and CDR2 SMNVEV (reference sequence). CDR3 DNA: TGTGCCAGCAAGGGTAGCGGGGCTTGGGGGACCCAGTACTTC. It encodes CASKGSGAWGTQYF.

V gene TRBV28 combines with J gene TRBJ1-4; no reliable D call. This CDR3 has 14 amino acids. V dropped 6 bases and J dropped 11 bases, with 19 bases sitting between them. Germline assignment: CDR1 MDHEN and CDR2 SYDVKM. The CDR3 spells CASRALPVGLKLFF. The DNA of the CDR3 is TGTGCCAGCAGAGCCCTACCGGTCGGGCTGAAACTGTTTTTT.

The rearrangement joins TRBV30 to TRBJ2-1; D ambiguous. The ends were cut back, 0 bases at V and 3 bases at J, with 12 bases in the middle. This CDR3 spans 15 amino acids. Germline lookup yields CDR1 GTSNPN and CDR2 SVGIG (reference sequence). CDR3 nucleotide sequence: TGTGCCTGGAGTGTACGTGGCCCGTACTACAATGAGCAGTTCTTC. This translates into CAWSVRGPYYNEQFF.

This sequence joins TRBV29-1 and TRBJ2-1; 7 bases align to TRBD1. Looked up from germline, CDR1 is SQVTM and CDR2 is ANQGSEA. V shed 7 bases and J 4 bases; nucleotides not matched to a gene: 7. This CDR3 has 13 amino acids. The CDR3: CSAAGTVYNEQFF. The CDR3 DNA sequence: TGCAGCGCCGCCGGGACAGTATACAATGAGCAGTTCTTC.

The rearrangement uses TRBV27 and TRBJ2-2; D not resolved. CDR1 MNHEY and CDR2 SMNVEV come from the germline V gene (reference sequence). V lost 5 bases and J lost 3, with 10 bases in between. CDR3 length equals 14 residues. In DNA form, the CDR3 reads TGTGCCAGCAGTATTGGAGTCGACACCGGGGAGCTGTTTTTT. Protein sequence: CASSIGVDTGELFF.

This clone was counted a single time. This sequence joins TRBV15 and TRBJ2-2; 8 bases line up with TRBD2. The length of the CDR3 is 14 residues. Germline V lookup: CDR1 LNHNV, CDR2 YYDKDF (reference sequence). Trimming removed 3 bases from V and 4 bases from J; junction bases left unmatched: 1. CDR3 loop: CATSSGRGTGELFF. The CDR3, as DNA: TGTGCCACCAGCAGCGGGAGGGGCACCGGGGAGCTGTTTTTT.

A word on this clone: The same CDR3 also results from other DNA sequences found in this sample. V usage is TRBV27 and J usage is TRBJ1-2, with D perhaps TRBD1 (5 bases). The CDR3 runs 13 residues. Germline CDR1 is MNHEY and CDR2 is SMNVEV (reference sequence). V was cut by 6 bases and J by 3 bases, with 11 bases left in between. The CDR3, as DNA: TGTGCCAGCAGCACCGGGACCTACTATGGCTACACCTTC. Translated, it gives CASSTGTYYGYTF.

This chain links TRBV13 with TRBJ2-3; 7 positions agree with TRBD1. CDR1 and CDR2 from the germline V gene are PRHDT and FYEKMQ (reference sequence). The CDR3 covers 15 residues. Unmatched junction bases numbered 8, after V lost 6 bases and J lost 2 bases. The CDR3 loop is CASRAHRGYTDTQYF. The CDR3 bases are TGTGCCAGCAGGGCTCACAGGGGATACACAGATACGCAGTATTTT.

The table lists this clone with a count of one. The V and J genes are TRBV27 and TRBJ2-7; 7 bases agree with TRBD1. V trimming: 5 bases; J trimming: 0 bases; junction bases outside the gene matches: 7. The CDR3 spans 15 residues. CDR1 is MNHEY and CDR2 is SMNVEV in the germline V gene (reference sequence). CDR3 coding DNA: TGTGCCAGCAGTGGTCCGGGACAGAGCTCCTACGAGCAGTACTTC. It translates to CASSGPGQSSYEQYF.

The gene calls are TRBV7-6 and TRBJ2-7, with D tentatively TRBD2 (6 bases). Trimming pared 4 bases from V and 0 bases from J, leaving 22 bases between. Germline assignment: CDR1 SGHVS and CDR2 FNYEAQ. There are 18 residues in the CDR3. The CDR3 loop is CASSSALSPGVISYEQYF. The DNA for the CDR3 is TGTGCCAGCAGCTCGGCTCTTAGTCCGGGGGTGATCTCCTACGAGCAGTACTTC.

This clone was detected only a few times. V usage is TRBV28 and J usage is TRBJ1-1; no clear D. The germline V gene has CDR1 MDHEN and CDR2 SYDVKM. V shed 7 bases and J shed 4 bases, with 13 bases lying between them. The CDR3 sequence is 13 residues long. CDR3 coding DNA: TGTGCCAGCACTCCTTCGGGTGCCACTGAAGCTTTCTTT. The encoded protein is CASTPSGATEAFF.

The chain has TRBV4-2 and TRBJ2-7; a weak D match, TRBD1 (6 bases). Germline assignment: CDR1 LGHNA and CDR2 YNFKEQ. Deletions cut 5 bases from V and 11 bases from J, with 13 bases between. The CDR3 runs to 11 residues. The CDR3 DNA sequence: TGTGCCAGCAGCTTTGGGGGCAGGAAGTACTTC. Encoded protein: CASSFGGRKYF.

As concerns this clone: A much larger clone lies one base from this, so it may be a read error. Other DNA sequences in the same sample also yield this CDR3. The chain combines TRBV28 with TRBJ1-1; D ambiguous. Deletions cut 6 bases from V and 0 bases from J, with 2 bases between. The germline gives CDR1 MDHEN, CDR2 SYDVKM. The CDR3 extends over 11 amino acids. The CDR3 region is CASRLNTEAFF. DNA of the CDR3: TGTGCCAGCAGATTGAACACTGAAGCTTTCTTT.